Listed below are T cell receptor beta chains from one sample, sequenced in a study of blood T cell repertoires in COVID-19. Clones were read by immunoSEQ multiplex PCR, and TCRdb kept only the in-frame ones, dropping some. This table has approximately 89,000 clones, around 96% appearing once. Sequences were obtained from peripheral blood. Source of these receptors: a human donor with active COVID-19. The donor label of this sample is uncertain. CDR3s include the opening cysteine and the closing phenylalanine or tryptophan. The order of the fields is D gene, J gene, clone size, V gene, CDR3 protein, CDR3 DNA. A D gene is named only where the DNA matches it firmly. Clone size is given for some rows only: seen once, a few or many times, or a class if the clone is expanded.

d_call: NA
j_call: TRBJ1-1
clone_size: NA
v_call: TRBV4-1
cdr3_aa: CASSPPGTLRDTEAFF
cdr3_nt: TGCGCCAGCAGCCCGCCCGGGACTTTACGAGACACTGAAGCTTTCTTT

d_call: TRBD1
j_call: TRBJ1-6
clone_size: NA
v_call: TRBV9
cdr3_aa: CASSLPGGTSPLHF
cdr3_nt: TGTGCCAGCAGCTTACCAGGGGGCACTTCACCCCTCCACTTT

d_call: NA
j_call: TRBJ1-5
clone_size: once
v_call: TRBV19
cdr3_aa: CASSIDGRGNSNQPQHF
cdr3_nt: TGTGCCAGTAGTATAGATGGCAGGGGCAATAGCAATCAGCCCCAGCATTTT

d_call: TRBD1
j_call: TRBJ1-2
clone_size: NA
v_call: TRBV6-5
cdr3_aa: CASTYGDREGYTF
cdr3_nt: TGTGCCAGCACCTACGGGGACAGGGAGGGCTACACCTTC

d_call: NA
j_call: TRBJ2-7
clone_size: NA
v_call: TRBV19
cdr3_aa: CASSPRTVSSYEQYF
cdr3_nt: TGTGCCAGTAGTCCCCGGACAGTTTCGTCCTACGAGCAGTACTTC

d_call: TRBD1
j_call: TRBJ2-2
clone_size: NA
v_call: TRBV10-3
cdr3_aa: CAISNSDRDTGELFF
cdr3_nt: TGTGCCATCAGCAACTCGGACAGGGACACCGGGGAGCTGTTTTTT

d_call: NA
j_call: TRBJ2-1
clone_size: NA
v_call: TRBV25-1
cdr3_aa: CASSPSLGGRYNEQFF
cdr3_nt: TGTGCCAGCAGTCCGTCGCTGGGTGGGAGGTACAATGAGCAGTTCTTC

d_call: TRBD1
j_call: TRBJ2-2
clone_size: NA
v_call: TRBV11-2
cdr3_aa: CASRKPGQGTGELFF
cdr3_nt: TGTGCCAGCAGAAAACCGGGACAGGGGACCGGGGAGCTGTTTTTT

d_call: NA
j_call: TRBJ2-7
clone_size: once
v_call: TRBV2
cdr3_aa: CASSETTYEQYF
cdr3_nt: TGTGCCAGCAGTGAGACTACCTACGAGCAGTACTTC

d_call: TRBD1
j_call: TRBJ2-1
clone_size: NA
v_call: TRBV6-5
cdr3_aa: CASSWGQAGVGNEQFF
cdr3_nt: TGTGCCAGCAGTTGGGGACAGGCAGGAGTCGGCAATGAGCAGTTCTTC

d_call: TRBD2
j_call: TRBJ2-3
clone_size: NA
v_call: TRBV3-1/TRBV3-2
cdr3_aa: CASSQAGGGSTDTQYF
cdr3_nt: TGTGCCAGCAGCCAAGCAGGCGGGGGAAGCACAGATACGCAGTATTTT

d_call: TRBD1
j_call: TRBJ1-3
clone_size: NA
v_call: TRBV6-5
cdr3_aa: CASSIGTAGNTIYF
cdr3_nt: TGTGCCAGCAGTATCGGGACAGCGGGAAACACCATATATTTT

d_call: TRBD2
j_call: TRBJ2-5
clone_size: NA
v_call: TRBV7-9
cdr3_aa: CASSIPSTSGRAQETQYF
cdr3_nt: TGTGCCAGCAGCATTCCCTCGACTAGCGGGAGGGCCCAGGAGACCCAGTACTTC

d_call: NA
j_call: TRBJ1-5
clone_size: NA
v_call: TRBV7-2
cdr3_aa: CASSTGVRTGSQPQHF
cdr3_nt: TGTGCCAGCAGCACCGGGGTTCGGACGGGCAGTCAGCCCCAGCATTTT

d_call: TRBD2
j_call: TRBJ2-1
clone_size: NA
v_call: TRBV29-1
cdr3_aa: CSAGLAGDGEQFF
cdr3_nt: TGCAGCGCCGGACTAGCGGGAGATGGTGAGCAGTTCTTC

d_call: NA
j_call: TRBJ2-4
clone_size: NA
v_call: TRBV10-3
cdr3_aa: CAISVGGERDIQYF
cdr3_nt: TGTGCCATCAGTGTGGGGGGAGAAAGAGACATTCAGTACTTC

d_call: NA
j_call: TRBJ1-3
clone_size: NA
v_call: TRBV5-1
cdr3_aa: CASSLEGTTGNTIYF
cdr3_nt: TGCGCCAGCAGCTTGGAAGGGACTACTGGAAACACCATATATTTT

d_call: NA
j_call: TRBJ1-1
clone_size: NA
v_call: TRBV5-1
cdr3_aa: CASSLGTLGTEAFF
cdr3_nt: TGCGCCAGCAGCTTAGGGACTCTGGGCACTGAAGCTTTCTTT

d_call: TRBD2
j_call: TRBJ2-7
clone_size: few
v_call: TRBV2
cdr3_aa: CASRVGEGEQYF
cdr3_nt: TGTGCCAGCAGGGTGGGGGAGGGTGAGCAGTACTTC

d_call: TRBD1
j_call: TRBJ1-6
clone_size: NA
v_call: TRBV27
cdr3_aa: CASRQGTNSPLHF
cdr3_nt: TGTGCCAGCAGACAGGGGACCAATTCACCCCTCCACTTT

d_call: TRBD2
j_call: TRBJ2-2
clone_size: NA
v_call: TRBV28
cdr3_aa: CASIQGGRGTGELFF
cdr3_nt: TGTGCCAGCATACAAGGCGGGAGAGGCACCGGGGAGCTGTTTTTT

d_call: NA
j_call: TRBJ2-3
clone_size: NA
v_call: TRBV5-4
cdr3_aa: CASSLKGADTQYF
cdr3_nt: TGTGCCAGCAGCTTGAAGGGGGCAGATACGCAGTATTTT

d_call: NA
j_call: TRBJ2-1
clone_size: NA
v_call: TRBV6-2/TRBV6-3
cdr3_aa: CASSFTVGRGYNEQFF
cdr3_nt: TGTGCCAGCAGTTTTACGGTGGGCCGGGGATACAATGAGCAGTTCTTC

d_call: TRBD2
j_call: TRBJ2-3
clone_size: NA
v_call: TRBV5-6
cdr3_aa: CASSLPGLASYSTDTQYF
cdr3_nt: TGTGCCAGCAGCCTGCCGGGACTAGCTTCCTATAGCACAGATACGCAGTATTTT

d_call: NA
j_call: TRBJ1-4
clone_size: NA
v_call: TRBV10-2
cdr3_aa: CASSESRQATNEKLFF
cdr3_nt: TGCGCCAGCAGTGAGTCCAGGCAGGCAACTAATGAAAAACTGTTTTTT

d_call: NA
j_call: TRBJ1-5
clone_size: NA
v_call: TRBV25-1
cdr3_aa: CASSEFRINQPQHF
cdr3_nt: TGTGCCAGCAGTGAATTCAGGATTAATCAGCCCCAGCATTTT

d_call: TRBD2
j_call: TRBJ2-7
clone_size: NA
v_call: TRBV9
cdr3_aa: CASSGVEGLGSSYEQYF
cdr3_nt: TGTGCCAGCAGCGGAGTCGAGGGACTAGGGAGCTCCTACGAGCAGTACTTC

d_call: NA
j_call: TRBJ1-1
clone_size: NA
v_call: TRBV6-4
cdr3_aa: CASSSDRNTEAFF
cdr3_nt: TGTGCCAGCAGTTCGGACAGGAACACTGAAGCTTTCTTT

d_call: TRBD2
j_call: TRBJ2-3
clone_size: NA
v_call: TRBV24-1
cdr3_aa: CATSDTRGGADTQYF
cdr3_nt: TGTGCCACCAGTGATACACGGGGGGGGGCAGATACGCAGTATTTT

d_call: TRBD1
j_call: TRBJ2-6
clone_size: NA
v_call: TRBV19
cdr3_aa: CASRRTGTGLSGANVLTF
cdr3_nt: TGTGCCAGTAGACGGACCGGGACAGGGTTGTCTGGGGCCAACGTCCTGACTTTC

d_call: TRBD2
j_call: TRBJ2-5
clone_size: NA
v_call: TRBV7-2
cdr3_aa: CASSLLAGVRETQYF
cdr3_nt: TGTGCCAGCAGCCTACTAGCGGGAGTCCGGGAGACCCAGTACTTC

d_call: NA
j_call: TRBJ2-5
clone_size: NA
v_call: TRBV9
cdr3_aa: CASSVPRGTGGPETQYF
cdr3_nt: TGTGCCAGCAGCGTACCGCGGGGGACTGGGGGGCCAGAGACCCAGTACTTC

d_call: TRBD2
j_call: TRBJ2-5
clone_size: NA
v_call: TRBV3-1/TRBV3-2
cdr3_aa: CASSQGGGTQYF
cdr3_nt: TGTGCCAGCAGCCAAGGGGGGGGAACCCAGTACTTC

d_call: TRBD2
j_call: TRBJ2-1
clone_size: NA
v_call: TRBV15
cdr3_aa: CATSRVRQGPTSGRALHNEQFF
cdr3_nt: TGTGCCACCAGCAGAGTCCGGCAGGGCCCAACTAGCGGGAGGGCCCTCCACAATGAGCAGTTCTTC

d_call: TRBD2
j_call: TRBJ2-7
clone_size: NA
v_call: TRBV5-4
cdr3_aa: CASSPRTSGGGESNEQYF
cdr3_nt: TGTGCCAGCAGCCCACGGACTAGCGGGGGCGGGGAGAGCAATGAGCAGTACTTC

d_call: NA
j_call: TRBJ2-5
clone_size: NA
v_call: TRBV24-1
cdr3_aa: CATSARYQETQYF
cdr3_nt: TGTGCCACCAGCGCCAGGTACCAAGAGACCCAGTACTTC

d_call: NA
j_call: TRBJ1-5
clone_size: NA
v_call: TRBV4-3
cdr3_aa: CASSQVTGGHQPQHF
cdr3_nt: TGCGCCAGCAGCCAAGTGACCGGCGGGCATCAGCCCCAGCATTTT

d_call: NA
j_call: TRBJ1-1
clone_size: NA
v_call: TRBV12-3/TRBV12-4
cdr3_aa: CASSLTGFAAFF
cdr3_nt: TGTGCCAGCAGTTTGACGGGGTTCGCAGCTTTCTTT

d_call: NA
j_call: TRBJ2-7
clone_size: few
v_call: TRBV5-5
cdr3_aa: CASSSLSYEQYF
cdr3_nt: TGTGCCAGCAGCTCCCTCTCCTACGAGCAGTACTTC

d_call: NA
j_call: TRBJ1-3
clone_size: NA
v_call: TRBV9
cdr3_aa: CASSVAVNSGNTIYF
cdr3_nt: TGTGCCAGCAGCGTTGCAGTGAACTCTGGAAACACCATATATTTT

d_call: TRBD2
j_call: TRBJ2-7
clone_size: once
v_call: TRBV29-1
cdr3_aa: CSVAAGDLWDEQYF
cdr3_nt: TGCAGCGTTGCAGCGGGGGACCTCTGGGACGAGCAGTACTTC

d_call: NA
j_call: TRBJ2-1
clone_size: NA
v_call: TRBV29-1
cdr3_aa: CSVEDNEQFF
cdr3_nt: TGCAGCGTGGAGGACAATGAGCAGTTCTTC